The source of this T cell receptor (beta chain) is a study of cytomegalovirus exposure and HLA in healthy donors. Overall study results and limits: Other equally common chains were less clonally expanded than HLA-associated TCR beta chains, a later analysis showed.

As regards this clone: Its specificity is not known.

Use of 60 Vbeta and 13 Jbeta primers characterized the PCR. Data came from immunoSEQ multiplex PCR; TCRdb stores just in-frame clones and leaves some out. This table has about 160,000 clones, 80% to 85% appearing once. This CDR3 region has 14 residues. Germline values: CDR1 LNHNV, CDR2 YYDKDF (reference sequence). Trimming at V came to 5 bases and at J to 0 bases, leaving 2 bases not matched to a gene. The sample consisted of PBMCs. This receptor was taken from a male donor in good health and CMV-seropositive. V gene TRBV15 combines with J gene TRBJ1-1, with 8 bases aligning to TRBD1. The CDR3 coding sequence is TGTGCCACCAGCTACAGGGGGTTGAACACTGAAGCTTTCTTT. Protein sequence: CATSYRGLNTEAFF.